This T cell receptor (beta chain) was found in a study of blood T cell repertoires in COVID-19. Turning to the study itself: The analysed material was cDNA or gDNA that came from T cells, B-cell-depleted T cells, or PBMCs.

This clone is a singleton in its sample. TCRdb's table, derived via immunoSEQ multiplex PCR, lists solely in-frame clones and lacks some. The sample yields about 480,000 clones, roughly nine tenths seen once. With V trimmed by 5 bases and J by 3 bases, 2 bases remained unmatched. This CDR3 is built from 15 residues. From germline, CDR1 is SNHLY and CDR2 FYNNEI. The V call is TRBV2, the J call TRBJ2-5; TRBD2 aligns across 14 bases. This sequence originates from a man between 18 and 29 years old with COVID-19, enrolled during active disease. The sequenced material came from peripheral blood. CDR3 bases: TGTGCCAGCAGTCAGGGACTAGCGGGAGAAGAGACCCAGTACTTC. It encodes CASSQGLAGEETQYF.